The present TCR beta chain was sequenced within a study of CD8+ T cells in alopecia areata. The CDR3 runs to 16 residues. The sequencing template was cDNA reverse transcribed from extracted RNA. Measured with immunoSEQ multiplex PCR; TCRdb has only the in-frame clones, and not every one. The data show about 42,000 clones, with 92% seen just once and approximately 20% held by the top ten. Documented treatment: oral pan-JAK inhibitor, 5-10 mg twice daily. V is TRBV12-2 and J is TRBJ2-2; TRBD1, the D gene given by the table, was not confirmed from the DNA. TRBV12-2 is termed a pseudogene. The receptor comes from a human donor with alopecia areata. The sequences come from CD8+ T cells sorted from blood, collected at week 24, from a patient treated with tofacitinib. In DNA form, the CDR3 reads TGTGCAAGTCGCTTAGCCGGGACAGGGGACACCGGGGAGCTGTTTTTT. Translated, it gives CASRLAGTGDTGELFF.